What follows are 18 T cell receptor beta chains derived from one specimen sequenced in a study of graft-versus-host responses after intestinal transplantation. Sequencing was performed with immunoSEQ multiplex PCR; in TCRdb, only in-frame clones are kept and a portion is missing. The data show just under 55,000 clones, with less than 95% seen just once and 5% to 7% held by the top ten. The input for sequencing was PBMCs, taken more than 650 days after intestinal transplant. These TCRs come from a human patient who received an intestinal transplant, so some T cells may come from the graft donor.

V and J are TRBV6-1 and TRBJ1-1; a weak D match, TRBD1 (6 bases). Per germline, CDR1 MNHNS and CDR2 SASEGT. This CDR3 region has 14 residues. V was shortened by 7 bases and J by 0 bases, with 12 bases between the two germline ends. CDR3 sequence: CASIGGLLNTEAFF. The DNA of the CDR3 is TGTGCCAGCATTGGGGGGCTGTTGAACACTGAAGCTTTCTTT.

On this clone itself: This sequence may be a read error, since a much larger clone differs from it by one base. This sequence joins TRBV4-2 and TRBJ1-4, with TRBD1 matching 8 bases. With 6 bases clipped from V and 8 bases from J, the junction kept 8 bases outside the gene matches. The V gene's germline CDR1 is LGHNA and CDR2 YNFKEQ. The CDR3 is made up of 14 amino acids. The CDR3 nucleotides are TGTGCCAGCAGTCGCGACAGGGGAGAAGAAAAACTGTTTTTT. Translation: CASSRDRGEEKLFF.

This rearrangement joins TRBV5-4 to TRBJ1-6; the D is unclear. The CDR3 contains 15 residues. Germline V CDR1 and CDR2: SGHNT, YYREEE (reference sequence). V lost 4 bases to trimming and J lost 10 bases, with 18 bases between them. Here the CDR3 reads CASSQDSEAGSPLHF. CDR3 bases: TGTGCCAGCAGCCAAGATTCCGAGGCGGGCTCACCCCTCCACTTT.

The chain joins TRBV5-6 to TRBJ1-1; no definite D call. The V gene's germline CDR1 is SGHDT and CDR2 YYEEEE. V dropped 0 bases and J dropped 7 bases, with 10 bases sitting between them. CDR3 size: 13 residues. The CDR3 coding sequence is TGTGCCAGCAGCTTGGGCGTGAAAAGTGAAGCTTTCTTT. It yields the protein CASSLGVKSEAFF.

V is TRBV11-2 and J is TRBJ1-3; D possibly corresponds to TRBD1 (5 bases). Trimming cost V 5 bases and J 1 base, with 18 bases left between them. The germline V gene encodes CDR1 SGHAT and CDR2 FQNNGV. The CDR3 spans 17 residues. The CDR3 is CASSQPLPGPSGNTIYF. In DNA form, the CDR3 reads TGTGCCAGCAGCCAACCCCTCCCGGGGCCTTCTGGAAACACCATATATTTT.

J is TRBJ1-2 and V is TRBV2; D may be TRBD1 (5 bases). The CDR3 has 13 residues. V was trimmed by 6 bases and J by 7 bases, leaving 15 bases between them. From germline, CDR1 is SNHLY and CDR2 FYNNEI. In DNA, the CDR3 is TGTGCCAGCAGCGTCCCGGGGCTGGGTGGCTACACCTTC. Residues: CASSVPGLGGYTF.

This chain connects TRBV6-1 to TRBJ2-7, with TRBD1 identical over 9 bases. After removal of 0 bases from V and 12 bases from J, the junction contained 3 bases not matched to a gene. Germline V gene sequence: CDR1 MNHNS, CDR2 SASEGT. CDR3 length: 12 residues. CDR3 coding DNA: TGTGCCAGCAGTGAAGCGCGGGACAGGGCGTACTTC. It translates to CASSEARDRAYF.

The chain employs TRBV2 and TRBJ2-3; 10 positions agree with TRBD1. The junction had 10 bases not matched to a gene; V was cut back by 4 bases and J by 6 bases. The CDR3 spans 16 residues. The germline V gene has CDR1 SNHLY and CDR2 FYNNEI. The CDR3 here is CASSAMGQGSLDTQYF. DNA for the CDR3: TGTGCCAGCAGTGCTATGGGACAGGGGAGCCTGGATACGCAGTATTTT.

This chain links TRBV4-1 with TRBJ2-5; possibly TRBD2 for D (6 bases). The CDR3 consists of 15 residues. Germline V gene sequence: CDR1 MGHRA, CDR2 YSYEKL. Trimming left V 3 bases short and J 3 bases short, with 14 bases between. CDR3 region: CASSHGWTGEETQYF. CDR3 DNA: TGCGCCAGCAGCCATGGGTGGACGGGAGAAGAGACCCAGTACTTC.

The chain couples TRBV25-1 to TRBJ2-1, with D perhaps matching TRBD1 or TRBD2 (6 bases each). Germline-derived CDR1 and CDR2 are MGHDK and SYGVNS. The CDR3 is made up of 14 amino acids. Deletions cut 3 bases from V and 7 bases from J, with 13 bases between. As DNA, the CDR3 is TGTGCCAGCAGTGACTGGGGGGCCCTTAATGAGCAGTTCTTC. This sequence encodes CASSDWGALNEQFF.

The chain couples TRBV19 to TRBJ1-3; D not certain. Germline CDR1 and CDR2: LNHDA and SQIVND (reference sequence). The CDR3 spans 15 residues. V lost 3 bases to trimming and J lost 0 bases, with 9 bases between them. CDR3 residues: CASSIYGTSGNTIYF. The CDR3 bases are TGTGCCAGTAGTATCTACGGAACCTCTGGAAACACCATATATTTT.

The chain couples TRBV6-5 to TRBJ2-7; 10 nucleotides agree with TRBD1. After removal of 8 bases from V and 3 bases from J, the junction contained 10 bases not matched to a gene. The germline gives CDR1 MNHEY, CDR2 SVGAGI. CDR3 length: 15 residues. The CDR3 loop reads CASRLRDRGIYEQYF. In DNA form, the CDR3 reads TGTGCCAGCCGACTCCGGGACAGGGGCATCTACGAGCAGTACTTC.

The chain links TRBV5-4 to TRBJ2-7; D uncertain. Germline CDR1 is SGHNT and CDR2 is YYREEE (reference sequence). The CDR3 is 10 amino acids. Trimming left V 0 bases short and J 5 bases short, with 0 bases between. This chain's CDR3 is CASSLDEQYF. In nucleotides, the CDR3 is TGTGCCAGCAGCTTGGACGAGCAGTACTTC. Supplemented by reference TRBV5-4 and TRBJ2-7, the full variable domain reads ETGVTQSPTHLIKTRGQQVTLRCSSQSGHNTVSWYQQALGQGPQFIFQYYREEENGRGNFPPRFSGLQFPNYSSELNVNALELDDSALYLCASSLDEQYFGPGTRLTVT.

The V call is TRBV6-1, the J call TRBJ1-3; maybe TRBD1 (6 bases). The CDR3 runs to 14 residues. The V end lost 2 bases, the J end lost 4 bases, and 9 bases lay between the germline ends. Germline V gene lookup returns CDR1 MNHNS and CDR2 SASEGT. Here the CDR3 DNA reads TGTGCCAGCAGTGAACAGGGGTACGGAAACACCATATATTTT. This encodes CASSEQGYGNTIYF.

The genes are TRBV9 and TRBJ1-2; D gene unclear. The germline CDR1 and CDR2 sequences are SGDLS and YYNGEE. The CDR3 loop spans 13 amino acids. V shed 1 base and J shed 3 bases, with 7 bases lying between them. The CDR3 sequence: CASSVSSDYGYTF. CDR3 DNA sequence: TGTGCCAGCAGCGTATCGAGCGACTATGGCTACACCTTC.

The V and J genes are TRBV10-2 and TRBJ1-1; TRBD1 matches 8 bases. V was pared by 6 bases and J by 5 bases, with 5 bases of the junction left unmatched. The CDR3 contains 13 residues. CDR1 is WSHSY and CDR2 is SAAADI in the germline V gene. This chain's CDR3 is CASRDRVRTEAFF. The CDR3 DNA reads TGCGCCAGCAGGGACAGGGTGAGGACTGAAGCTTTCTTT.

This clone came up once. The J gene is TRBJ1-1, the V gene TRBV19; TRBD1 matches at 12 bases. Per germline, CDR1 LNHDA and CDR2 SQIVND (reference sequence). The CDR3 is 16 residues long. V was clipped by 6 bases and J by 0 bases; unmatched bases: 5. CDR3: CASRPWDRGLNTEAFF. CDR3 nucleotide sequence: TGTGCCAGTAGGCCTTGGGACAGGGGGCTGAACACTGAAGCTTTCTTT.

This sequence joins TRBV10-3 and TRBJ1-3; the D is unclear. Trimming pared 7 bases from V and 2 bases from J, leaving 9 bases between. Germline V gene lookup returns CDR1 ENHRY and CDR2 SYGVKD. This CDR3 comprises 13 residues. Here the CDR3 DNA reads TGTGCCATCACGCTCCAGCCTGGAAACACCATATATTTT. Translated: CAITLQPGNTIYF.